The 24 T cell receptor beta chains reported below all come from one sample, sequenced in a study of blood T cells in healthy people across ages (dated by TCRdb to between 2015 and 2017). The protocol used for the library was 5' RACE. Sequencing used an Illumina HiSeq 2500. A second PCR of about 6 to 12 cycles was run with a J-beta primer mix and a sample-barcoded 5' primer. The public reads were reanalyzed by TCRdb: fastp trimming at Q25, MiXCR alignment, in-frame beta chains only. CDR3 protein sequences are deduplicated, and each keeps its most common genes and DNA. The sample includes 1.5 million to 2 million distinct CDR3 sequences, with around 50% observed a single time. Of the sample, approximately 2.1% falls within the top ten clones. The sequencing sample was made of blood. Receptors originate from a woman between 40 and 55 years old in good health.

In its sample, this clonotype was seen a few times. J is TRBJ2-3 and V is TRBV20-1, with D perhaps TRBD2 (6 bases). Germline V gene sequence: CDR1 DFQATT, CDR2 SNEGSKA (reference sequence). The CDR3 spans 15 residues. Trimming shortened V by 3 bases and J by 0 bases, and 13 bases separated the two germline ends. The CDR3 spells CSARAGGSSTDTQYF. CDR3 in DNA: TGCAGTGCTAGGGCCGGAGGGTCTAGCACAGATACGCAGTATTTT.

The chain is built from TRBV27 and TRBJ2-6; no clear D. From germline, CDR1 is MNHEY and CDR2 SMNVEV (reference sequence). V was trimmed by 8 bases and J by 3 bases, leaving 20 bases between them. The CDR3 contains 17 residues. The CDR3 DNA reads TGTGCCAGCCGTGGGGTTCCCCCTTCCTATGGGGCCAACGTCCTGACTTTC. It encodes CASRGVPPSYGANVLTF.

The table lists this clonotype with a few counts. J is TRBJ1-2 and V is TRBV7-9, with 8 bases lining up with TRBD1. The CDR3 is made up of 15 amino acids. V trimming: 6 bases; J trimming: 8 bases; junction bases outside the gene matches: 14. Germline V gene data show CDR1 as SEHNR and CDR2 as FQNEAQ (reference sequence). The DNA for the CDR3 is TGTGCCAGCAGTCGGACAGGGTCGACCGAGAAAGGCTACACCTTC. The encoded protein is CASSRTGSTEKGYTF.

The chain recombines TRBV6-2 or TRBV6-3 with TRBJ2-1; 7 bases are shared with TRBD1. CDR3 length equals 17 residues. The germline V gene has CDR1 MNHEY and CDR2 SVGEGT. The V and J ends lost 6 bases and 0 bases, in that order; junction bases with no gene match: 11. CDR3 bases: TGTGCCAGCAGCTCGCATTTGGGACAGCCCTCCTACAATGAGCAGTTCTTC. This codes for CASSSHLGQPSYNEQFF.

The rearrangement joins TRBV20-1 to TRBJ2-1; D is possibly TRBD2 (5 bases). Germline V gene data show CDR1 as DFQATT and CDR2 as SNEGSKA (reference sequence). This CDR3 has 15 residues. Between the trimmed V and J ends, which lost 2 bases and 1 base, there was a span of 12 bases. CDR3 bases: TGCAGTGCTAGACCGGGGTCCCTATCCTACAATGAGCAGTTCTTC. Its protein product is CSARPGSLSYNEQFF.

This clonotype was counted between two and nine times. The V gene is TRBV6-2 or TRBV6-3, the J gene TRBJ2-5; tentative D call: TRBD2 (6 bases). CDR3 size: 15 residues. V was cut by 2 bases and J by 4 bases, with 14 bases left in between. CDR1 is MNHEY and CDR2 is SVGEGT in the germline V gene. CDR3 protein: CASSYALLGGETQYF. The CDR3 DNA is TGTGCCAGCAGTTACGCGCTGTTGGGGGGAGAGACCCAGTACTTC.

This clonotype was seen a handful of times. The V and J genes are TRBV4-3 and TRBJ2-4; D remains ambiguous. Near its end, the DNA agrees better with TRBJ2-7, so the J call may be wrong. CDR1 LGHNA and CDR2 YSLEER come from the germline V gene. The CDR3 is made up of 15 amino acids. The CDR3 protein is CASSQVPGPKFEQYF. CDR3 in DNA: TGCGCCAGCAGCCAAGTACCTGGACCCAAGTTCGAGCAGTACTTC.

The chain couples TRBV10-3 to TRBJ2-5; D unclear. This CDR3 is built from 15 residues. The germline V and J ends were trimmed by 2 bases and 4 bases, with 14 bases remaining between them. Germline lookup yields CDR1 ENHRY and CDR2 SYGVKD. In nucleotides, the CDR3 is TGTGCCATCAGTGAGCCGACCCGTTCCGCAGAGACCCAGTACTTC. This sequence encodes CAISEPTRSAETQYF.

The genes are TRBV7-2 and TRBJ2-4, with 13 bases lining up with TRBD2. The J call may be wrong; the DNA end is better matched by TRBJ2-5. Germline CDR1 is SGHTA and CDR2 is FQGNSA. This CDR3 contains 17 residues. CDR3 amino acids: CASSSRLLAGGVETQYF. Here the CDR3 DNA reads TGTGCCAGCAGCTCGAGACTACTAGCGGGGGGGGTGGAGACCCAGTACTTC.

This chain links TRBV28 with TRBJ2-5; D uncertain. The CDR3 extends over 14 amino acids. Between the trimmed V and J ends, which lost 3 bases and 11 bases, there was a span of 19 bases. Germline V gives CDR1 MDHEN, CDR2 SYDVKM. The DNA for the CDR3 is TGTGCCAGCAGTTTCATCCGGAGAAACAATGAGCAGTACTTC. It yields the protein CASSFIRRNNEQYF.

This clonotype was recorded at least ten times. The chain recombines TRBV7-2 with TRBJ2-4, with TRBD1 matching over 7 bases. With 5 bases clipped from V and 9 bases from J, the junction kept 13 bases outside the gene matches. The CDR3 length is 15 residues. Germline CDR1 and CDR2: SGHTA and FQGNSA. The CDR3 protein is CASSQDVRTGAIQYF. CDR3 coding DNA: TGTGCCAGCAGCCAAGATGTCCGGACAGGCGCCATTCAGTACTTC. The entire variable domain, with the rest obtained from reference TRBV7-2 and TRBJ2-4, is as follows: GAGVSQSPSNKVTEKGKDVELRCDPISGHTALYWYRQSLGQGLEFLIYFQGNSAPDKSGLPSDRFSAERTGGSVSTLTIQRTQQEDSAVYLCASSQDVRTGAIQYFGAGTRLSVL.

This chain connects TRBV6-6 to TRBJ1-2; tentative D call: TRBD1 (6 bases). Trimming shortened V by 0 bases and J by 5 bases, and 16 bases separated the two germline ends. The CDR3 totals 16 residues. Germline assignment: CDR1 MNHNY and CDR2 SVGAGI (reference sequence). The CDR3 here is CASSYSYPRGDYGYTF. The CDR3 DNA reads TGTGCCAGCAGTTACTCCTACCCCAGGGGAGATTATGGCTACACCTTC.

This clonotype has a single count. The rearrangement joins TRBV15 to TRBJ2-3; 8 bases are a match to TRBD1. The CDR3 loop spans 16 amino acids. Germline V gene lookup returns CDR1 LNHNV and CDR2 YYDKDF (reference sequence). V was pared by 1 base and J by 6 bases, with 9 bases of the junction left unmatched. The CDR3 region has the DNA TGTGCCACCAGCAGAGGCCCGACAGGGGTCACGGATACGCAGTATTTT. Amino acid sequence: CATSRGPTGVTDTQYF.

This chain connects TRBV7-9 to TRBJ2-1, with 7 bases fitting TRBD2. Trimming cost V 7 bases and J 3 bases; bases outside gene matches: 3. This CDR3 region has 13 residues. CDR1 and CDR2 from the germline V gene are SEHNR and FQNEAQ (reference sequence). The CDR3 DNA follows: TGTGCCAGCAACCGGGGGGTCTACAATGAGCAGTTCTTC. Its translation is CASNRGVYNEQFF.

The chain employs TRBV5-1 and TRBJ2-1; D gene unclear. Germline assignment: CDR1 SGHRS and CDR2 YFSETQ. V was clipped by 1 base and J by 4 bases, with 15 bases between them. This CDR3 spans 16 amino acids. CDR3 amino acids: CASSLPPDLTYNEQFF. The CDR3 coding sequence is TGCGCCAGCAGCTTGCCGCCGGACCTCACTTACAATGAGCAGTTCTTC.

CDR3 residues: CASRFSGGARDIQYF. CDR3 coding DNA: TGTGCCAGCAGGTTTAGCGGGGGGGCTAGAGACATTCAGTACTTC. The chain carries TRBV5-6 and TRBJ2-5; 11 positions match TRBD2. Judging by the DNA end, TRBJ2-4 fits better; the J call may be wrong. This CDR3 is 15 amino acids long. Germline CDR1 and CDR2: SGHDT and YYEEEE.

This chain uses TRBV5-1 with TRBJ2-5; 13 nucleotides line up with TRBD2. With V trimmed by 4 bases and J by 2 bases, 8 bases remained unmatched. The CDR3 runs to 17 residues. The germline V gene has CDR1 SGHRS and CDR2 YFSETQ. CDR3 coding DNA: TGCGCCAGCAGCGCCACCTTGACTAGCGGGGGGCAAGAGACCCAGTACTTC. Protein: CASSATLTSGGQETQYF. The full variable domain, rest sourced from reference TRBV5-1 and TRBJ2-5, is KAGVTQTPRYLIKTRGQQVTLSCSPISGHRSVSWYQQTPGQGLQFLFEYFSETQRNKGNFPGRFSGRQFSNSRSEMNVSTLELGDSALYLCASSATLTSGGQETQYFGPGTRLLVL.

The chain combines TRBV4-2 with TRBJ2-1; 8 bases line up with TRBD1. Germline V gene lookup returns CDR1 LGHNA and CDR2 YNFKEQ. J lost 7 bases, V lost 1 base, and 15 bases had no gene match. The CDR3 has 18 residues. The CDR3 region has the DNA TGTGCCAGCAGCCAAGGGACAGGGTTTGAGTTCGGCACGAATGAGCAGTTCTTC. Translation: CASSQGTGFEFGTNEQFF.

This clonotype was counted a few times. This rearrangement joins TRBV6-5 to TRBJ2-1; 8 positions agree with TRBD2. The CDR3 contains 15 residues. Germline lookup yields CDR1 MNHEY and CDR2 SVGAGI. Germline trimming cut 6 bases from V and 6 bases from J; bases unmatched to any gene: 10. The CDR3: CASSNAGGPGNEQFF. CDR3 DNA: TGTGCCAGCAGCAATGCGGGGGGTCCGGGCAATGAGCAGTTCTTC.

V usage is TRBV6-5 and J usage is TRBJ2-1; weak D call: TRBD2 (5 bases). Trimming shortened V by 7 bases and J by 7 bases, and 14 bases separated the two germline ends. In germline, CDR1 is MNHEY, CDR2 SVGAGI. The CDR3 spans 13 residues. In DNA form, the CDR3 reads TGTGCCAGCAACGAACAACCGGGAAATGAGCAGTTCTTC. Translation gives CASNEQPGNEQFF.

This clonotype was detected only a few times. The chain recombines TRBV7-9 with TRBJ2-3, with 12 bases lining up with TRBD2. The CDR3 runs 18 residues. Germline V gene data show CDR1 as SEHNR and CDR2 as FQNEAQ (reference sequence). V was clipped by 5 bases and J by 2 bases; unmatched bases: 11. In DNA form, the CDR3 reads TGTGCCAGCAGCCCGTGGACTAGCGGGGCGAAATTCACAGATACGCAGTATTTT. This sequence encodes CASSPWTSGAKFTDTQYF.

The V gene is TRBV20-1, the J gene TRBJ2-1; 7 bases are shared with TRBD1. CDR3 length: 10 amino acids. The germline gives CDR1 DFQATT, CDR2 SNEGSKA (reference sequence). With V trimmed by 3 bases and J by 12 bases, 2 bases remained unmatched. CDR3 bases: TGCAGTGCTAGTGACAGGGCGCAGTTCTTC. Its protein is CSASDRAQFF.

This chain connects TRBV29-1 to TRBJ2-3; the match to TRBD1 covers 7 bases. Germline V gives CDR1 SQVTM, CDR2 ANQGSEA. The CDR3 extends over 15 amino acids. The V segment lost 6 bases and the J segment 1 base; nucleotides outside the gene matches: 10. As DNA, the CDR3 is TGCAGCGTCTATACAGGGGACGCCCGCACAGATACGCAGTATTTT. Its translation: CSVYTGDARTDTQYF.

The rearrangement links TRBV28 to TRBJ2-1, with a tentative D call TRBD2 (6 bases). The germline gives CDR1 MDHEN, CDR2 SYDVKM. The length of the CDR3 is 15 residues. V lost 7 bases and J 4 bases, leaving 17 bases between the germline ends. The CDR3 sequence: CASTPGVAVYNEQFF. CDR3 DNA sequence: TGTGCCAGCACTCCGGGGGTCGCAGTATACAATGAGCAGTTCTTC.